This entry lists 19 T cell receptor beta chains sequenced from one sample in a study of blood T cell repertoires in COVID-19. The assay was immunoSEQ multiplex PCR, and TCRdb's table has in-frame clones only and misses some. The sample records about 250,000 clones, 86% being singletons. Specimen: PBMCs or T cells enriched from blood (not recorded which). The origin of the receptors is a man in his forties who had recovered from COVID-19.

V gene TRBV3-1 (or the pseudogene TRBV3-2) combines with J gene TRBJ1-1; maybe TRBD1 (5 bases). V was trimmed by 5 bases and J by 11 bases, leaving 15 bases between them. The CDR3 runs to 12 residues. Per the germline V gene, CDR1 is LGHDT and CDR2 is YNNKEL (reference sequence). CDR3 bases: TGTGCCAGCAGCTACCCTGGGAGGGGCGCTTTCTTT. It encodes CASSYPGRGAFF.

The chain uses TRBV5-1 and TRBJ1-4; the D gene is possibly TRBD1 (6 bases). The CDR3 contains 15 residues. The germline V gene has CDR1 SGHRS and CDR2 YFSETQ. Trimming took off 1 base at V and 2 bases at J, with 9 bases between the two ends. CDR3 in DNA: TGCGCCAGCAGCTTGACAGGGATGACTAATGAAAAACTGTTTTTT. Amino acid sequence: CASSLTGMTNEKLFF.

This clone is a singleton in its sample. The chain employs TRBV4-3 and TRBJ1-2; TRBD1 matches at 8 bases. Per germline, CDR1 LGHNA and CDR2 YSLEER. There are 17 residues in the CDR3. Trimming cost V 2 bases and J 7 bases; bases outside gene matches: 15. The CDR3 nucleotides read TGCGCCAGCAGCCAATCCTCGGACAGGGCCTTTAGGTCTGGCTACACCTTC. Amino acids: CASSQSSDRAFRSGYTF.

The chain carries TRBV27 and TRBJ2-1; no definite D call. V lost 2 bases and J 7 bases, leaving 9 bases between the germline ends. The germline gives CDR1 MNHEY, CDR2 SMNVEV (reference sequence). This CDR3 contains 13 residues. As DNA, the CDR3 is TGTGCCAGCAGTTTACAGATGGTGAATGAGCAGTTCTTC. Its protein is CASSLQMVNEQFF.

The V and J genes are TRBV19 and TRBJ1-2, with 10 bases lining up with TRBD1. The germline gives CDR1 LNHDA, CDR2 SQIVND (reference sequence). Germline trimming cut 8 bases from V and 8 bases from J; bases unmatched to any gene: 5. The CDR3 runs to 12 residues. CDR3 residues: CASQGTGDGYTF. The CDR3 bases are TGTGCCAGTCAGGGGACAGGGGACGGCTACACCTTC.

This clone was recorded only once. CDR3 in amino acids: CASSLWTGGQGRNTIYF. The CDR3, as DNA: TGTGCCAGCAGTTTATGGACTGGGGGACAGGGGAGAAACACCATATATTTT. The chain carries TRBV28 and TRBJ1-3; 10 bases agree with TRBD1. Germline V lookup: CDR1 MDHEN, CDR2 SYDVKM. The CDR3 is 17 amino acids. The trim removed 0 bases at V and 5 bases at J, leaving 7 bases unmatched.

The chain recombines TRBV11-2 with TRBJ1-1; a possible D gene is TRBD1 (6 bases). CDR1 and CDR2 from the germline V gene are SGHAT and FQNNGV. The V end lost 5 bases, the J end lost 1 base, and 20 bases lay between the germline ends. CDR3 length: 17 amino acids. CDR3 sequence: CASSPRYGQNPNTEAFF. The CDR3 DNA sequence: TGTGCCAGCAGCCCAAGGTACGGACAGAATCCGAACACTGAAGCTTTCTTT.

The chain combines TRBV7-9 with TRBJ1-4; 7 bases line up with TRBD1. With V trimmed by 3 bases and J by 8 bases, 6 bases remained unmatched. The CDR3 contains 14 residues. The V gene's germline CDR1 is SEHNR and CDR2 FQNEAQ (reference sequence). The CDR3 region is CASSFDRAWEKLFF. The CDR3 DNA sequence: TGTGCCAGCAGCTTCGACAGGGCGTGGGAAAAACTGTTTTTT.

The CDR3 loop is CASNGAGGSDTGELFF. In DNA, the CDR3 is TGCGCCAGCAATGGTGCGGGGGGTTCGGACACCGGGGAGCTGTTTTTT. This chain connects TRBV5-1 to TRBJ2-2, with TRBD2 identical over 8 bases. J gave up 3 bases and V 6 bases, and 10 bases lay outside the gene matches. The V gene's germline CDR1 is SGHRS and CDR2 YFSETQ. The CDR3 runs 16 residues.

J is TRBJ2-7 and V is TRBV6-6; TRBD2 aligns across 11 bases. Germline V gene data show CDR1 as MNHNY and CDR2 as SVGAGI (reference sequence). This CDR3 region has 15 residues. The V and J ends lost 2 bases and 4 bases, in that order; junction bases with no gene match: 4. CDR3 protein: CASSYETSGKYEQYF. DNA of the CDR3: TGTGCCAGCAGTTACGAGACTAGCGGGAAGTACGAGCAGTACTTC.

This chain connects TRBV6-6 to TRBJ2-7; D might be TRBD2 (5 bases). The ends were cut back, 0 bases at V and 0 bases at J, with 12 bases in the middle. The CDR3 contains 16 residues. Per germline, CDR1 MNHNY and CDR2 SVGAGI (reference sequence). CDR3 region: CASSYSNSGNSYEQYF. CDR3 sequence (DNA): TGTGCCAGCAGTTACTCGAATTCCGGGAACTCCTACGAGCAGTACTTC.

This clone was seen once. V and J are TRBV4-3 and TRBJ2-2, with 15 positions matching TRBD2. The germline V gene has CDR1 LGHNA and CDR2 YSLEER. The trim removed 5 bases at V and 4 bases at J, leaving 8 bases unmatched. The CDR3 runs to 18 residues. DNA for the CDR3: TGCGCCAGCAGCAAAAGTGGACTAGCGGGGGGGAGCACCGGGGAGCTGTTTTTT. It yields the protein CASSKSGLAGGSTGELFF.

The chain employs TRBV6-5 and TRBJ2-3; TRBD2 agrees at 10 bases. The ends lost 6 bases at V and 2 bases at J; junction bases unmatched: 5. This CDR3 comprises 15 residues. Germline lookup yields CDR1 MNHEY and CDR2 SVGAGI. The CDR3 DNA reads as TGTGCCAGCAGCTTACTAGCGGGACCCACAGATACGCAGTATTTT. It yields the protein CASSLLAGPTDTQYF.

CDR3 sequence: CAWSEYVAGVLEDEQFF. CDR3 nucleotides: TGTGCCTGGAGTGAATACGTAGCGGGAGTATTGGAGGATGAGCAGTTCTTC. This rearrangement joins TRBV30 to TRBJ2-1; 9 bases map to TRBD2. This CDR3 has 17 amino acids. Losses at the gene ends were 1 base for V and 8 bases for J; bases not matched to a gene: 15. Germline CDR1 and CDR2: GTSNPN and SVGIG (reference sequence).

The rearrangement joins TRBV30 to TRBJ1-4, with D unresolved. The CDR3 consists of 12 residues. V lost 2 bases and J lost 5, with 6 bases in between. In germline, CDR1 is GTSNPN, CDR2 SVGIG (reference sequence). CDR3: CAWSPRNEKLFF. The CDR3 bases are TGTGCCTGGAGTCCCAGGAATGAAAAACTGTTTTTT.

This rearrangement joins TRBV5-1 to TRBJ1-4; D unclear. Looked up from germline, CDR1 is SGHRS and CDR2 is YFSETQ. The CDR3 consists of 13 residues. Trimming removed 7 bases from V and 7 bases from J, with 14 bases in between. The DNA for the CDR3 is TGCGCCAGCGACTCCGGCGTAACTGAAAAACTGTTTTTT. This encodes CASDSGVTEKLFF. Filled out from reference TRBV5-1 and TRBJ1-4, the complete variable domain reads KAGVTQTPRYLIKTRGQQVTLSCSPISGHRSVSWYQQTPGQGLQFLFEYFSETQRNKGNFPGRFSGRQFSNSRSEMNVSTLELGDSALYLCASDSGVTEKLFFGSGTQLSVL.

V gene TRBV2 combines with J gene TRBJ1-4; D remains ambiguous. V lost 6 bases and J 0 bases, leaving 2 bases between the germline ends. The CDR3 runs to 12 residues. CDR1 is SNHLY and CDR2 is FYNNEI in the germline V gene. This CDR3 reads CASSTTNEKLFF. CDR3 bases: TGTGCCAGCAGCACAACTAATGAAAAACTGTTTTTT. Together with reference TRBV2 and TRBJ1-4, the CDR3 gives the full variable domain: EPEVTQTPSHQVTQMGQEVILRCVPISNHLYFYWYRQILGQKVEFLVSFYNNEISEKSEIFDDQFSVERPDGSNFTLKIRSTKLEDSAMYFCASSTTNEKLFFGSGTQLSVL.

The chain uses TRBV19 and TRBJ1-6, with D possibly TRBD1 on 5 matching bases. Germline CDR1 LNHDA, CDR2 SQIVND (reference sequence). The V end lost 6 bases, the J end lost 5 bases, and 8 bases lay between the germline ends. The CDR3 has 13 amino acids. The CDR3 protein is CASRTRDNSPLHF. The CDR3 DNA reads TGTGCCAGTAGGACCAGGGATAATTCACCCCTCCACTTT.

This clone was counted once. The rearrangement uses TRBV27 and TRBJ2-7, with D perhaps TRBD2 (6 bases). This CDR3 spans 18 amino acids. CDR1 and CDR2 (germline): MNHEY, SMNVEV (reference sequence). V shed 2 bases and J shed 3 bases, with 23 bases lying between them. The CDR3 loop reads CASSLTAPGLLAIYEQYF. The CDR3 nucleotides read TGTGCCAGCAGTTTAACCGCTCCGGGACTCCTAGCGATCTACGAGCAGTACTTC.